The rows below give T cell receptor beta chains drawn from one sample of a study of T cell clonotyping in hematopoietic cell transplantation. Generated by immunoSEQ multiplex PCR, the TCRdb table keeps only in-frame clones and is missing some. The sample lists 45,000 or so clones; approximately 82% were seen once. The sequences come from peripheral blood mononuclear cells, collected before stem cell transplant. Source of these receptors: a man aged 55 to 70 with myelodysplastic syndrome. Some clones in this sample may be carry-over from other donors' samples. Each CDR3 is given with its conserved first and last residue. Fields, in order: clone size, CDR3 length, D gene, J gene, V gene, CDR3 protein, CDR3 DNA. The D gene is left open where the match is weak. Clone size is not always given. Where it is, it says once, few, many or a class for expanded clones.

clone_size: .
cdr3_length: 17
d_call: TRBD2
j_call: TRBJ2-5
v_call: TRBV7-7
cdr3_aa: CASSTRGLAGGQETQYF
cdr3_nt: TGTGCTAGCAGCACACGCGGGCTAGCGGGGGGCCAAGAGACCCAGTACTTC

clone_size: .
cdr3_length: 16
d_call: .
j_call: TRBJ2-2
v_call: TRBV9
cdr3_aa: CASRSTERARTGELFF
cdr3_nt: TGTGCCAGCAGGTCGACAGAGAGAGCGCGCACCGGGGAGCTGTTTTTT

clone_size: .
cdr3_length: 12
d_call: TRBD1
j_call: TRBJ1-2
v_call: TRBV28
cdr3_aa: CATTGAYYGYTF
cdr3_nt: TGTGCCACCACAGGGGCCTACTATGGCTACACCTTC

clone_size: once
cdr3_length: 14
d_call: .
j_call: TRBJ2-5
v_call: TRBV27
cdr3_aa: CASSVAGVGETQYF
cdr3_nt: TGTGCCAGCAGCGTTGCAGGGGTAGGAGAGACCCAGTACTTC

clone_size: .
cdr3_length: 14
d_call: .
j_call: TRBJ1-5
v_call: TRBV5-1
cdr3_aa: CASSLAGREQPQHF
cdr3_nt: TGCGCCAGCAGCTTGGCGGGGCGGGAGCAGCCCCAGCATTTT

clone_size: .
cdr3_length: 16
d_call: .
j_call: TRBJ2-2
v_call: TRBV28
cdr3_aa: CASRSWTVRNTGELFF
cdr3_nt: TGTGCCAGCAGGTCCTGGACAGTGAGGAACACCGGGGAGCTGTTTTTT

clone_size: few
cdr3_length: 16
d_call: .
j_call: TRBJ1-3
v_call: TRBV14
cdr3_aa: CASSLLGQGAGNTIYF
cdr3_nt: TGTGCCAGCAGCCTTTTGGGCCAGGGAGCTGGAAACACCATATATTTT

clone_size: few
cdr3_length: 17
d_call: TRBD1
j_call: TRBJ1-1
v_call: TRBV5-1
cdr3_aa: CASSQYLGQASETEAFF
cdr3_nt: TGCGCCAGCAGTCAGTATCTGGGACAGGCATCAGAAACTGAAGCTTTCTTT

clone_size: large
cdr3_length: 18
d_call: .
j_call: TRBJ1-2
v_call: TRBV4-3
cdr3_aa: CASSQATKRTGPAYGYTF
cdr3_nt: TGCGCCAGCAGCCAAGCGACAAAGAGGACTGGTCCCGCTTATGGCTACACCTTC

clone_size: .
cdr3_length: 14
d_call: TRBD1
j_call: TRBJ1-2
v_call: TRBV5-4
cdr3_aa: CASSLEDRSGGYTF
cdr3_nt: TGTGCCAGCAGCTTGGAGGACAGGTCGGGCGGCTACACCTTC

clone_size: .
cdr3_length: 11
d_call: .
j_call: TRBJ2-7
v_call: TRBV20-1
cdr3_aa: CSMEGKDEQYF
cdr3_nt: TGCAGTATGGAGGGAAAGGACGAGCAGTACTTC

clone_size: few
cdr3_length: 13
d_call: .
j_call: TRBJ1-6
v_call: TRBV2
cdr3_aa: CASKTDGNSPLHF
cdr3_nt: TGTGCCAGCAAGACAGACGGAAATTCACCCCTCCACTTT

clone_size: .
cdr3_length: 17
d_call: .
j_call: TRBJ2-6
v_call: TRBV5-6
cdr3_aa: CASKSGPQAPGANVLTF
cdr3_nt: TGTGCCAGCAAATCCGGGCCTCAAGCTCCTGGGGCCAACGTCCTGACTTTC

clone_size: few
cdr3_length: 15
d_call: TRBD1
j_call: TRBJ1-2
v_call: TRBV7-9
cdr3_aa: CASSFLGGQNYGYTF
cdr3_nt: TGTGCCAGCAGCTTCCTAGGGGGACAGAACTATGGCTACACCTTC

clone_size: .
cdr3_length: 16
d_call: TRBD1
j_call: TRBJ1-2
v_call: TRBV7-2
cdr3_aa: CASSLSYGTGSYGYTF
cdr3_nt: TGTGCCAGCAGCTTATCTTACGGGACAGGAAGCTATGGCTACACCTTC

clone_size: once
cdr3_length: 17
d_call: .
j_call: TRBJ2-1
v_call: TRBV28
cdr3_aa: CASSAPTGRDYNNEQFF
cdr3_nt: TGTGCCAGCAGCGCCCCGACAGGGAGGGACTATAACAATGAGCAGTTCTTC

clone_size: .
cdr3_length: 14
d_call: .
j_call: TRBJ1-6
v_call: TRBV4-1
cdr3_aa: CASSHPRGDSPLHF
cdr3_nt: TGCGCCAGCAGCCACCCAAGGGGGGATTCACCCCTCCACTTT

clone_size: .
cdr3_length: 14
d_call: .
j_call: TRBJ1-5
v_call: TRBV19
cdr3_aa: CASSILGAGQPQHF
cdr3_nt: TGTGCCAGTAGTATTCTGGGGGCTGGTCAGCCCCAGCATTTT

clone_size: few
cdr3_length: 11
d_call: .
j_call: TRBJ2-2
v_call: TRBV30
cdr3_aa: CAWRWRGELFF
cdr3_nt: TGTGCCTGGCGTTGGCGCGGGGAGCTGTTTTTT

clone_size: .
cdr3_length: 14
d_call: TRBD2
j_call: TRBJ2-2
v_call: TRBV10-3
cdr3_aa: CAIGLGQNTGELFF
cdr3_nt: TGTGCCATTGGACTAGGACAAAACACCGGGGAGCTGTTTTTT

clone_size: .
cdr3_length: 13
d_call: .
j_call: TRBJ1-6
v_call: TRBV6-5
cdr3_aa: CASSYGSRSPLHF
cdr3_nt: TGTGCCAGCAGTTACGGTTCGCGGTCACCCCTCCACTTT

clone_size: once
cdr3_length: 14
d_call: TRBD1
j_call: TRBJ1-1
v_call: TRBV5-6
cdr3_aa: CASSPGGRDTEAFF
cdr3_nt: TGTGCCAGCAGCCCAGGGGGTAGAGACACTGAAGCTTTCTTT

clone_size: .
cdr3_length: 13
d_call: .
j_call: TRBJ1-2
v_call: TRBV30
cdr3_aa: CAWSTTGNYGYTF
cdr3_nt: TGTGCCTGGAGTACAACCGGGAACTATGGCTACACCTTC

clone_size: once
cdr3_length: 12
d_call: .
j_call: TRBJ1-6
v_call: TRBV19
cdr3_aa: CASMQGGSPLHF
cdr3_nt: TGTGCCAGTATGCAGGGTGGTTCACCCCTCCACTTT

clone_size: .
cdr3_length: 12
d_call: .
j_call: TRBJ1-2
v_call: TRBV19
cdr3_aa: CASGIGWNGYTF
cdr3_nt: TGTGCCAGCGGGATAGGGTGGAATGGCTACACCTTC

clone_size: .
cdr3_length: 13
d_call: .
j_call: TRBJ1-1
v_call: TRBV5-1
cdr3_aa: CASSLFVYTEAFF
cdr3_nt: TGCGCCAGCAGCTTGTTTGTGTACACTGAAGCTTTCTTT

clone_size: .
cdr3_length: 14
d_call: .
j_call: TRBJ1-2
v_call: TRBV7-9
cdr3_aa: CASSPQLINYGYTF
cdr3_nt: TGTGCCAGCAGCCCTCAACTCATCAACTATGGCTACACCTTC

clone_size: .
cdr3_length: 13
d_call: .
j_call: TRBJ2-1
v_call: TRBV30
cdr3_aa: CACPSELRSEQFF
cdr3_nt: TGTGCCTGTCCTAGCGAGCTTCGCAGTGAGCAGTTCTTC

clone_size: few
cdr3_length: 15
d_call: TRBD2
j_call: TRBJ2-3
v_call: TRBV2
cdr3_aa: CASSGTSGVSDTQYF
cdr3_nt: TGTGCCAGCAGTGGGACTAGCGGGGTTTCAGATACGCAGTATTTT

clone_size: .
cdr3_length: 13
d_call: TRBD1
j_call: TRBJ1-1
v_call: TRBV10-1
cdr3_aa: CASSDRGRTEAFF
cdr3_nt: TGCGCCAGCAGTGACAGGGGGCGGACTGAAGCTTTCTTT

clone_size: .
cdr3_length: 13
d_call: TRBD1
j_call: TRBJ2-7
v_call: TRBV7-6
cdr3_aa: CASSRDRGREQYF
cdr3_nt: TGTGCCAGCAGCCGGGACAGGGGGCGCGAGCAGTACTTC

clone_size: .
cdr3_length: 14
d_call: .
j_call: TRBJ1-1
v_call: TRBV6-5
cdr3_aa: CASSYSSGRTEAFF
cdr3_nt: TGTGCCAGCAGTTACTCATCGGGGAGAACTGAAGCTTTCTTT

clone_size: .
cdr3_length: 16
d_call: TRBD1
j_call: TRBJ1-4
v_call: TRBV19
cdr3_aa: CASSIGQGMTNEKLFF
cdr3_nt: TGTGCCAGTAGTATCGGACAGGGAATGACTAATGAAAAACTGTTTTTT

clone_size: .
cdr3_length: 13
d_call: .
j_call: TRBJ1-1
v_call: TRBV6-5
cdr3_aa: CASSRPGYTEAFF
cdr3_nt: TGTGCCAGCAGTCGACCAGGTTACACTGAAGCTTTCTTT

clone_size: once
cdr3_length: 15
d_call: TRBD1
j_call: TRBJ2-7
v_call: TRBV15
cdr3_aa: CATSSEQGASYEQYF
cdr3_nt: TGTGCCACCAGCAGTGAGCAGGGGGCCTCCTACGAGCAGTACTTC

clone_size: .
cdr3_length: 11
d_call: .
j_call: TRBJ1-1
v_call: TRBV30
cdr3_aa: CAWSPALRAFF
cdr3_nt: TGTGCCTGGAGTCCTGCGTTAAGAGCTTTCTTT

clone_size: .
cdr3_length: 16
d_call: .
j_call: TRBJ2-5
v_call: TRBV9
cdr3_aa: CASSVSTDPIGETQYF
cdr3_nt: TGTGCCAGCAGCGTATCAACAGACCCAATAGGGGAGACCCAGTACTTC

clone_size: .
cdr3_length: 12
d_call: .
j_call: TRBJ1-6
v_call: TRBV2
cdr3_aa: CASSDDNSPLHF
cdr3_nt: TGTGCCAGCAGTGATGATAATTCACCCCTCCACTTT

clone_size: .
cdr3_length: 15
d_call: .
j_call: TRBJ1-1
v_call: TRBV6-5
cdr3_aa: CASSYSLARGGEAFF
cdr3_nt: TGTGCCAGCAGTTACTCGTTAGCCCGGGGAGGAGAAGCTTTCTTT

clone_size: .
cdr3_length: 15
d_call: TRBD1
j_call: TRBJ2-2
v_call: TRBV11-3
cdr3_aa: CASSSGTVYTGELFF
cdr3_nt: TGTGCCAGCAGCTCCGGGACAGTCTACACCGGGGAGCTGTTTTTT

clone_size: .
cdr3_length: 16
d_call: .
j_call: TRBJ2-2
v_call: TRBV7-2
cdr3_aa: CASSEGSRVGTGELFF
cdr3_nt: TGTGCCAGCAGCGAAGGGAGCAGGGTTGGCACCGGGGAGCTGTTTTTT

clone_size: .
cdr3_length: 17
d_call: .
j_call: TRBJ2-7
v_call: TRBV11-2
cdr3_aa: CASSLDQGQVLSYEQYF
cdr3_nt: TGTGCCAGCAGCTTAGATCAAGGTCAGGTTCTCTCCTACGAGCAGTACTTC

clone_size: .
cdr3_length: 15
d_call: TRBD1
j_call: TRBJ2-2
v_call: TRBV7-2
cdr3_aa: CASSLVDRAVGELFF
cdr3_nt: TGTGCCAGCAGCTTAGTGGACAGGGCGGTCGGGGAGCTGTTTTTT

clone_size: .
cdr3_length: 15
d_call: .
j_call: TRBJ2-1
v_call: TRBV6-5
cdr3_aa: CASSSGVSSYNEQFF
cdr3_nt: TGTGCCAGCAGTTCGGGGGTGAGCTCCTACAATGAGCAGTTCTTC

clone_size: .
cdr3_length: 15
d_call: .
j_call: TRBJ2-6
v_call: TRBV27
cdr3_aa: CASRGLHSGANVLTF
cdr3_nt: TGTGCCAGCAGGGGTCTGCACTCTGGGGCCAACGTCCTGACTTTC

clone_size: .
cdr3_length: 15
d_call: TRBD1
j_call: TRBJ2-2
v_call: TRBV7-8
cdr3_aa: CASSSGQGANGELFF
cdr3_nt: TGTGCCAGCAGCTCGGGACAGGGGGCCAACGGGGAGCTGTTTTTT

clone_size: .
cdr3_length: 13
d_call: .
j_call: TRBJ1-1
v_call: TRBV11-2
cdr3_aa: CASSETRAPEAFF
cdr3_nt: TGTGCCAGCAGCGAGACCAGGGCACCTGAAGCTTTCTTT

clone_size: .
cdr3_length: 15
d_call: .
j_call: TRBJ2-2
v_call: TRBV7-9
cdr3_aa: CASSIGEAGTGELFF
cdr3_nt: TGTGCCAGCAGCATTGGGGAGGCCGGCACCGGGGAGCTGTTTTTT

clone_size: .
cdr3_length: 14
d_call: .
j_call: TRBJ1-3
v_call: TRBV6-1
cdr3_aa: CASRESPRGNTIYF
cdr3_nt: TGTGCCAGCCGTGAGAGCCCTAGAGGAAACACCATATATTTT

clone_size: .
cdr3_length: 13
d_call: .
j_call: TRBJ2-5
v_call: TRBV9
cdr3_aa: CASSVGGEQTQYF
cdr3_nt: TGTGCCAGCAGCGTAGGAGGGGAACAGACCCAGTACTTC

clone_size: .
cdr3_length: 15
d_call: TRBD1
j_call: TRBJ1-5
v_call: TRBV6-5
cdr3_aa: CASSRDRISNQPQHF
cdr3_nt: TGTGCCAGCAGTCGGGACAGGATTAGCAATCAGCCCCAGCATTTT

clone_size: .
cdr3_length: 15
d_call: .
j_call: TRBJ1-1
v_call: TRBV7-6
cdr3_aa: CASSLGQAGNTEAFF
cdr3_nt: TGTGCCAGCAGCTTAGGACAGGCCGGGAACACTGAAGCTTTCTTT